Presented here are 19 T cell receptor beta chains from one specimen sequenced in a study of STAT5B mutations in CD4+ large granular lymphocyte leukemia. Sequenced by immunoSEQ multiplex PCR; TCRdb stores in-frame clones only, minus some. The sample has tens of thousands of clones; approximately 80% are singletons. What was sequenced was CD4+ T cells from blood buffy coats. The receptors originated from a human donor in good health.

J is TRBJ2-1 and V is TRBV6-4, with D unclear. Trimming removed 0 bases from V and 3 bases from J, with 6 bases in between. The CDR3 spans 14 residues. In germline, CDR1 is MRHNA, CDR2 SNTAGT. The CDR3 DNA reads TGTGCCAGCAGTGACTCTTACAACTACAATGAGCAGTTCTTC. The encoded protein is CASSDSYNYNEQFF.

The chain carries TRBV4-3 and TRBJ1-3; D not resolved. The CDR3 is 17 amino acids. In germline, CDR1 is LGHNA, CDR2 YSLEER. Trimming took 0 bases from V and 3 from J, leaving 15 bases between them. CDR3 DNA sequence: TGCGCCAGCAGCCAAGAAGCCTCGGGCCCCTATGGAAACACCATATATTTT. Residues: CASSQEASGPYGNTIYF.

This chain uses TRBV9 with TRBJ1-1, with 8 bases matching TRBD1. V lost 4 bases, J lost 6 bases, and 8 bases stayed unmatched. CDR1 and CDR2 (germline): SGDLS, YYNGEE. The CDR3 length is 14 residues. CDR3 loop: CASSSPNRGAEAFF. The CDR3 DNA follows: TGTGCCAGCAGCTCACCAAACAGGGGGGCTGAAGCTTTCTTT. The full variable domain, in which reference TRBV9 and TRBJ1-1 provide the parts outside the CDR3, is DSGVTQTPKHLITATGQRVTLRCSPRSGDLSVYWYQQSLDQGLQFLIQYYNGEERAKGNILERFSAQQFPDLHSELNLSSLELGDSALYFCASSSPNRGAEAFFGQGTRLTVV.

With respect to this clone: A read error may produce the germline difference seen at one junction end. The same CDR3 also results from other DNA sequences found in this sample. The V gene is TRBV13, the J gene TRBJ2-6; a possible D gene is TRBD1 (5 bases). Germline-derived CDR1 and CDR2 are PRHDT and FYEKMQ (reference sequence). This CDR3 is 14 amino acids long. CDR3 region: CASSPGSGANVLTF. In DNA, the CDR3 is TGTGCTAGCAGTCCAGGGTCTGGGGCCAACGTCCTGACTTTC.

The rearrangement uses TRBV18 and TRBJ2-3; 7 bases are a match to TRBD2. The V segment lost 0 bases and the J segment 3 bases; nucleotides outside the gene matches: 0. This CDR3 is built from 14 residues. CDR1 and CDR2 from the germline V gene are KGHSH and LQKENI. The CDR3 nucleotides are TGTGCCAGCTCACCACCGGGGGGGACAGATACGCAGTATTTT. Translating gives CASSPPGGTDTQYF.

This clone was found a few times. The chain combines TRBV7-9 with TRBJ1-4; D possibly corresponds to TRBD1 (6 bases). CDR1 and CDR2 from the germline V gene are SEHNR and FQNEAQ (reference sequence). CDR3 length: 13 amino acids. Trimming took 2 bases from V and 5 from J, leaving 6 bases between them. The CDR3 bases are TGTGCCAGCAGCTTAACAGGGAATGAAAAACTGTTTTTT. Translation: CASSLTGNEKLFF. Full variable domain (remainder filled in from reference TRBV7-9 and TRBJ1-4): DTGVSQNPRHKITKRGQNVTFRCDPISEHNRLYWYRQTLGQGPEFLTYFQNEAQLEKSRLLSDRFSAERPKGSFSTLEIQRTEQGDSAMYLCASSLTGNEKLFFGSGTQLSVL.

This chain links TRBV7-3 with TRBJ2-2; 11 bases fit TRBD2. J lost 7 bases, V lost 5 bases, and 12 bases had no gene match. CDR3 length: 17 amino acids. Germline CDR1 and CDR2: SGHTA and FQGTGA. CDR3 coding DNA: TGTGCCAGCAGCAAGGGACTAGCGGAAGAGCGAGGCGGGGAGCTGTTTTTT. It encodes CASSKGLAEERGGELFF.

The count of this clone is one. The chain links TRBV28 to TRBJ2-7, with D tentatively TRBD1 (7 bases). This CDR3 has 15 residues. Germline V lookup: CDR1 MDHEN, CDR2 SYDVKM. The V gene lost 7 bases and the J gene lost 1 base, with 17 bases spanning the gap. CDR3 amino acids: CASIRGGQASYEQYF. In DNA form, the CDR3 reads TGTGCCAGCATTCGGGGAGGACAGGCTTCCTACGAGCAGTACTTC.

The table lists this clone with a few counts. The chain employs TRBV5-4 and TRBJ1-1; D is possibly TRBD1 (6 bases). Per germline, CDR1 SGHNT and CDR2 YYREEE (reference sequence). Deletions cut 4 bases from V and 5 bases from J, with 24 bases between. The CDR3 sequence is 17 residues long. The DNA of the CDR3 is TGTGCCAGCAGCCCTCCTCCACAGGGAATCGGGGGGACTGAAGCTTTCTTT. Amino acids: CASSPPPQGIGGTEAFF.

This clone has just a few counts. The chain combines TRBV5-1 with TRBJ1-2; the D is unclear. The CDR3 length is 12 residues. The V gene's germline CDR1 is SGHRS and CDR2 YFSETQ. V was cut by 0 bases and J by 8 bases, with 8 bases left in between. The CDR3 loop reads CASSLAREGYTF. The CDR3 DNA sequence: TGCGCCAGCAGCTTGGCAAGGGAGGGCTACACCTTC.

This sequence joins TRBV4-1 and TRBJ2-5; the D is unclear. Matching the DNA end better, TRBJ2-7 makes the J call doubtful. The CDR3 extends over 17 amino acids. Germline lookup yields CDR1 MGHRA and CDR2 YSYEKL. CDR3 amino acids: CASSLQDLGIGSYEQYF. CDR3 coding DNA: TGCGCCAGCAGCCTCCAAGACCTGGGTATCGGAAGTTACGAGCAGTACTTC.

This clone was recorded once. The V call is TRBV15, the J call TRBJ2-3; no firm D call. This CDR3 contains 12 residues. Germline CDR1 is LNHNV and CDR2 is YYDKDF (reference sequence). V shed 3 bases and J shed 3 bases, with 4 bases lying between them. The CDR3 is CATSRETDTQYF. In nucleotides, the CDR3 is TGTGCCACCAGCAGGGAGACAGATACGCAGTATTTT.

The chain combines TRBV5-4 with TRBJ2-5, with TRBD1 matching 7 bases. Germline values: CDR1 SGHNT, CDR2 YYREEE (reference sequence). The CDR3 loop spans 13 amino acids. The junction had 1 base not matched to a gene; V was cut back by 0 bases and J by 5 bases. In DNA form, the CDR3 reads TGTGCCAGCAGCTTGGTGACAGGGGAGACCCAGTACTTC. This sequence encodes CASSLVTGETQYF. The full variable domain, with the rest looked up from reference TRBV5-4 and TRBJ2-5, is ETGVTQSPTHLIKTRGQQVTLRCSSQSGHNTVSWYQQALGQGPQFIFQYYREEENGRGNFPPRFSGLQFPNYSSELNVNALELDDSALYLCASSLVTGETQYFGPGTRLLVL.

The CDR3 is CATQPVLNTEAFF. The CDR3 DNA follows: TGTGCCACACAACCCGTTTTGAACACTGAAGCTTTCTTT. The V gene is TRBV10-3, the J gene TRBJ1-1, with D hard to call. Per the germline V gene, CDR1 is ENHRY and CDR2 is SYGVKD. This CDR3 has 13 amino acids. Deletions cut 10 bases from V and 0 bases from J, with 12 bases between.

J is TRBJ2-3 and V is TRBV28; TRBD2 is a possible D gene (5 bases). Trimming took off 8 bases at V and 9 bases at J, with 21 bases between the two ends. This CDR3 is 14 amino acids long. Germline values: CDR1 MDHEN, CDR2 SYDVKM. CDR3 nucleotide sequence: TGTGCCAGCGGCCTGGGTGGGAGTGCGGACACGCAGTATTTT. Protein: CASGLGGSADTQYF.

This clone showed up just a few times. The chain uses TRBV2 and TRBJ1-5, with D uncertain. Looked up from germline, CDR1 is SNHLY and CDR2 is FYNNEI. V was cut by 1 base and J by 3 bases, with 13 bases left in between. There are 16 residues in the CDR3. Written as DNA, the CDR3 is TGTGCCAGCAGTGAAGGGCCCGCAGGTAACAATCAGCCCCAGCATTTT. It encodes CASSEGPAGNNQPQHF.

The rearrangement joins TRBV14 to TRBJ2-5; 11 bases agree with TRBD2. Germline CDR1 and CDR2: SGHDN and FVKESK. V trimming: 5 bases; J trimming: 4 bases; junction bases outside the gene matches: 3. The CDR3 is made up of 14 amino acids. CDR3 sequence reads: CASSNLAGGETQYF. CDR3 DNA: TGTGCCAGCAGCAACCTAGCGGGAGGAGAGACCCAGTACTTC. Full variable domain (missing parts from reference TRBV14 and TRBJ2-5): EAGVTQFPSHSVIEKGQTVTLRCDPISGHDNLYWYRRVMGKEIKFLLHFVKESKQDESGMPNNRFLAERTGGTYSTLKVQPAELEDSGVYFCASSNLAGGETQYFGPGTRLLVL.

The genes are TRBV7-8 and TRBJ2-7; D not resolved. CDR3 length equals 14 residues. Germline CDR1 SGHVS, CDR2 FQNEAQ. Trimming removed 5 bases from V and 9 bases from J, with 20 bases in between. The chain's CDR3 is CASSHPRDATGQYF. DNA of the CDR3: TGTGCCAGCAGCCATCCTCGCGACGCCACGGGGCAGTACTTC.

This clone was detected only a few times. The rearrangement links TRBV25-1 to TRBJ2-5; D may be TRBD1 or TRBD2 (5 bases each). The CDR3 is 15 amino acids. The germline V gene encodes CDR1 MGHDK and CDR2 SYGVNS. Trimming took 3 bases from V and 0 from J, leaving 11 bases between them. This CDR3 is CASSDPGAYQETQYF. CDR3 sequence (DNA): TGTGCCAGCAGTGACCCCGGGGCGTACCAAGAGACCCAGTACTTC. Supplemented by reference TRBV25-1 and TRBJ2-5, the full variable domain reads EADIYQTPRYLVIGTGKKITLECSQTMGHDKMYWYQQDPGMELHLIHYSYGVNSTEKGDLSSESTVSRIRTEHFPLTLESARPSHTSQYLCASSDPGAYQETQYFGPGTRLLVL.